One sample yielded the 8 T cell receptor beta chains listed below, sequenced in a study of CD8+CD57+ T cells in acquired aplastic anemia. Patients who underwent sequencing had shown CD8+CD57+ cell expansion by flow cytometry. For CDR3 and TCR beta VDJ profiling, genomic DNA was the template used. TCRdb processed the reads anew with MiXCR; each CDR3 protein has one entry. The sample carries 250,000 or so distinct CDR3 sequences, more than 45% recorded once. The sequencing sample was made of sorted CD4+, CD8+, or CD8+CD57+ T cells (not recorded which) from PBMCs. The origin of the receptors is a human donor with aplastic anemia.

This chain connects TRBV10-3 to TRBJ1-1, with D unclear. Germline CDR1 and CDR2: ENHRY and SYGVKD. CDR3 length: 14 amino acids. V was pared by 0 bases and J by 3 bases, with 8 bases between. The CDR3 DNA reads TGTGCCATCAGTGAGTCTGAGACGGACACTGAAGCTTTCTTT. Protein sequence: CAISESETDTEAFF.

In regard to this clonotype: This may be a read error, as it is one base from a much larger clone. The rearrangement uses TRBV13 and TRBJ2-7, with a possible D match to TRBD1 (5 bases). CDR3 length: 14 amino acids. CDR1 is PRHDT, CDR2 FYEKMQ, per germline (reference sequence). V lost 3 bases and J lost 1, with 10 bases in between. The CDR3 nucleotides read TGTGCCAGCAGCTTTTCAGGGCTTTCCTACGAGCAGTACTTC. This encodes CASSFSGLSYEQYF.

Regarding this clonotype: A much larger clone differs by one base, so this may be a read error. The chain has TRBV3-1 and TRBJ2-7, with TRBD1 as a possible D gene (5 bases). CDR1 is LGHDT, CDR2 YNNKEL, per germline (reference sequence). The CDR3 is 15 residues long. Deletions cut 0 bases from V and 3 bases from J, with 12 bases between. CDR3 coding DNA: TGTGCCAGCAGCCAAGATCGCTCCAGGGTCTACGAGCAGTACTTC. Residues: CASSQDRSRVYEQYF.

Points on this clonotype: A clone one base away is much larger, so this may be a read error. The V and J genes are TRBV7-8 and TRBJ2-2; 8 bases are a match to TRBD2. Per the germline V gene, CDR1 is SGHVS and CDR2 is FQNEAQ. This CDR3 has 13 residues. This CDR3 is CASSRGGTGEQFF. The CDR3 region has the DNA TGTGCCAGCAGCCGCGGGGGGACCGGGGAGCAGTTTTTT.

This rearrangement joins TRBV19 to TRBJ1-5, with D tentatively TRBD1 (5 bases). Per germline, CDR1 LNHDA and CDR2 SQIVND (reference sequence). Trimming cost V 11 bases and J 1 base, with 9 bases left between them. This CDR3 comprises 12 residues. CDR3 DNA sequence: TGTGCCGGGGGTAGGAGCAATCAGCCCCAGCATTTT. Translated: CAGGRSNQPQHF.

Concerning this clonotype: Sequence at one end of the junction differs from germline and may be a read error. This chain links TRBV5-1 with TRBJ1-2; 8 nucleotides agree with TRBD1. CDR3 length: 16 amino acids. The germline V gene encodes CDR1 SGHRS and CDR2 YFSETQ. The CDR3 spells CASSTGQGSLTVGYTF. The CDR3 DNA sequence: TGTGCCAGCAGTACCGGACAGGGCTCTCTCACTGTTGGCTACACCTTC.

This clonotype has at least ten counts. This rearrangement joins TRBV7-9 to TRBJ1-1; a possible D gene is TRBD1 (6 bases). V lost 6 bases and J lost 6, with 14 bases in between. Germline values: CDR1 SEHNR, CDR2 FQNEAQ (reference sequence). CDR3 length: 13 residues. CDR3 sequence: CASRPPQGAEAFF. The CDR3 DNA sequence: TGTGCCAGCAGACCCCCACAGGGCGCTGAAGCTTTCTTT.

The gene calls are TRBV7-2 and TRBJ2-1; 9 positions match TRBD2. V dropped 1 base and J dropped 9; count of bases not matched to a gene: 7. This CDR3 region has 15 residues. Germline CDR1 SGHTA, CDR2 FQGNSA. The CDR3 nucleotides read TGTGCCAGCAGCTTAGGACTAGCGGTGGTGGGTGAGCAGTTCTTC. Residues: CASSLGLAVVGEQFF.